The 8 T cell receptor beta chains below come from one sample, sequenced in a study of long-term antiretroviral therapy in people with HIV. With survey level as its setting, the immunoSEQ assay was v3.0. This table comes from immunoSEQ multiplex PCR, and its TCRdb copy is limited to in-frame clones, with some not included. The data contain roughly 27,000 clones, 85% of them singletons. Specimen: unsorted PBMCs, collected 2.3 years after starting antiretroviral therapy. The receptor set was obtained from a man aged 40-50 years with HIV.

The V call is TRBV6-5, the J call TRBJ1-5; possible D gene TRBD1, 5 bases. Trimming took off 6 bases at V and 0 bases at J, with 9 bases between the two ends. This CDR3 has 14 residues. Germline V gene lookup returns CDR1 MNHEY and CDR2 SVGAGI. CDR3 in DNA: TGTGCCAGCAGGGGACGGTATAGCAATCAGCCCCAGCATTTT. Residues: CASRGRYSNQPQHF.

The V call is TRBV18, the J call TRBJ2-1; TRBD2 matches at 15 bases. CDR1 is KGHSH, CDR2 LQKENI, per germline. The CDR3 totals 16 residues. Trimming took 5 bases from V and 7 from J; bases not matched to a gene: 6. CDR3 bases: TGTGCCAGCTCATGGACTAGCGGGGGGGCCGCTAATGAGCAGTTCTTC. This encodes CASSWTSGGAANEQFF.

This clone has a single count. The chain couples TRBV12-5 to TRBJ2-7; tentative D call: TRBD1 (6 bases). This CDR3 comprises 15 residues. The germline CDR1 and CDR2 sequences are LGHNT and FRNRAP. V gave up 7 bases and J gave up 1 base, with 17 bases separating them. CDR3 region: CASAFMDSHSYEQYF. The DNA for the CDR3 is TGTGCTAGTGCCTTCATGGACAGCCATTCCTACGAGCAGTACTTC.

The chain has TRBV7-8 and TRBJ1-5; tentatively, D is TRBD1 (5 bases). Germline CDR1 and CDR2: SGHVS and FQNEAQ. The CDR3 has 22 residues. V lost 4 bases to trimming and J lost 4 bases, with 35 bases between them. CDR3 protein: CASSYSGTPFTQLAAQNQPQHF. CDR3 in DNA: TGTGCCAGCAGCTACTCAGGGACTCCGTTTACTCAACTGGCAGCACAAAATCAGCCCCAGCATTTT. The variable domain in full, with the rest retrieved from reference TRBV7-8 and TRBJ1-5, is GAGVSQSPRYKVAKRGQDVALRCDPISGHVSLFWYQQALGQGPEFLTYFQNEAQLDKSGLPSDRFFAERPEGSVSTLKIQRTQQEDSAVYLCASSYSGTPFTQLAAQNQPQHFGDGTRLSIL.

This chain uses TRBV5-1 with TRBJ2-2, with D hard to call. Germline CDR1 reads SGHRS; CDR2 reads YFSETQ. V gave up 1 base and J gave up 6 bases, with 10 bases separating them. The CDR3 has 14 amino acids. The CDR3 loop reads CASSLRPGPGELFF. CDR3 nucleotides: TGCGCCAGCAGCTTGAGGCCCGGGCCCGGGGAGCTGTTTTTT.

V is TRBV2 and J is TRBJ1-5; TRBD1 is a possible D gene (6 bases). Per germline, CDR1 SNHLY and CDR2 FYNNEI. Trimming shortened V by 5 bases and J by 11 bases, and 16 bases separated the two germline ends. This CDR3 region has 13 residues. The CDR3 DNA follows: TGTGCCAGCAGTCCCCGACAGGCATTTGCCCAGCATTTT. Translation gives CASSPRQAFAQHF.

The chain links TRBV29-1 to TRBJ1-1; D call uncertain. In germline, CDR1 is SQVTM, CDR2 ANQGSEA. This CDR3 has 11 amino acids. V lost 5 bases and J lost 4, with 8 bases in between. The CDR3 sequence is CSVPGGTEAFF. CDR3 bases: TGCAGCGTTCCTGGTGGCACTGAAGCTTTCTTT.

This chain uses TRBV2 with TRBJ2-1; perhaps TRBD1 as D (6 bases). This CDR3 has 12 amino acids. Trimming pared 5 bases from V and 13 bases from J, leaving 15 bases between. In germline, CDR1 is SNHLY, CDR2 FYNNEI. The CDR3 region has the DNA TGTGCCAGCAGTCGTCCCGGGACACCTCAGTTCTTC. Translated: CASSRPGTPQFF. Looking up the rest from reference TRBV2 and TRBJ2-1 gives the full variable domain: EPEVTQTPSHQVTQMGQEVILRCVPISNHLYFYWYRQILGQKVEFLVSFYNNEISEKSEIFDDQFSVERPDGSNFTLKIRSTKLEDSAMYFCASSRPGTPQFFGPGTRLTVL.